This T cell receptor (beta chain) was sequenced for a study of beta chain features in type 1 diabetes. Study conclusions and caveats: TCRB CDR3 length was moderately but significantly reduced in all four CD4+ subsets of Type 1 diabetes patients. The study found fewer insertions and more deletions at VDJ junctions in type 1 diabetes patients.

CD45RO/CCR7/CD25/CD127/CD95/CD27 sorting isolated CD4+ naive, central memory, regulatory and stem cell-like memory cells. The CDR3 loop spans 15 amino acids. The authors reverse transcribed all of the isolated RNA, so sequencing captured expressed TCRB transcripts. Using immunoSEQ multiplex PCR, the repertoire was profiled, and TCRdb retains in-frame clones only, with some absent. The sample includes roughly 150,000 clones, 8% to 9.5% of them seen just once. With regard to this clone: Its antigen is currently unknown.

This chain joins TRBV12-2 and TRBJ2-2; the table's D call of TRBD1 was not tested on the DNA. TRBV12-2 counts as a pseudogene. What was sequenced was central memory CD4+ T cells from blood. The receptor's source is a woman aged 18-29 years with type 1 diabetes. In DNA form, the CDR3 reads TGTGCAAGTCGTGGAACAGGTAGTAGGACCGGGGAGCTGTTTTTT. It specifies CASRGTGSRTGELFF.